Listed here are 7 T cell receptor beta chains from one sample, sequenced in a study of cytomegalovirus exposure and HLA in healthy donors. Both 60 Vbeta primers and 13 Jbeta primers went into the PCR. Using immunoSEQ multiplex PCR, the repertoire was profiled, and TCRdb retains in-frame clones only, with some absent. The data contain approximately 150,000 clones, 80% to 85% of them seen just once; the ten biggest clones take up about 4%. The sequencing input was PBMCs. These receptors came from a man aged 50 to 59 in good health and CMV-seropositive.

A remark on this clone: Relative to the germline gene, one junction end is altered; a read error may explain this. This same CDR3 is encoded by further DNA sequences in the sample. The chain employs TRBV7-3 and TRBJ1-1; D call uncertain. CDR1 and CDR2 from the germline V gene are SGHTA and FQGTGA. CDR3 length equals 14 residues. CDR3 sequence (DNA): TGTGCCAGTAGCTCCATAGCCGGGAACACTGAAGCTTTCTTT. It codes for CASSSIAGNTEAFF.

The rearrangement joins TRBV4-1 to TRBJ2-2, with 9 bases fitting TRBD2. The germline gives CDR1 MGHRA, CDR2 YSYEKL. The CDR3 is 18 amino acids. The V gene end was trimmed by 3 bases and the J gene end by 2 bases; junction bases not matched to a gene: 10. DNA for the CDR3: TGCGCCAGCAGCCAGGCGACTAGCGGCTCATCAAACACCGGGGAGCTGTTTTTT. Amino acid sequence: CASSQATSGSSNTGELFF.

The gene calls are TRBV11-2 and TRBJ1-4, with D perhaps matching TRBD1 (5 bases). With 8 bases removed from V and 4 bases from J, the gap between germline ends came to 17 bases. Germline V CDR1 and CDR2: SGHAT, FQNNGV. This CDR3 is 15 amino acids long. The CDR3 DNA sequence: TGTGCCAGCCGGGGGGGAAGGGGCGGTAATGAAAAACTGTTTTTT. This codes for CASRGGRGGNEKLFF. Full variable domain (rest looked up from reference TRBV11-2 and TRBJ1-4): EAGVAQSPRYKIIEKRQSVAFWCNPISGHATLYWYQQILGQGPKLLIQFQNNGVVDDSQLPKDRFSAERLKGVDSTLKIQPAKLEDSAVYLCASRGGRGGNEKLFFGSGTQLSVL.

The chain has TRBV2 and TRBJ2-3; 7 nucleotides align to TRBD2. Trimming took 7 bases from V and 2 from J; bases not matched to a gene: 3. CDR3 length: 13 amino acids. From germline, CDR1 is SNHLY and CDR2 FYNNEI. Here the CDR3 DNA reads TGTGCCAGCATAGGGACTACCACAGATACGCAGTATTTT. Translated: CASIGTTTDTQYF.

The chain carries TRBV7-2 and TRBJ2-7, with TRBD1 identical over 7 bases. Trimming removed 6 bases from V and 5 bases from J; junction bases left unmatched: 13. Germline V lookup: CDR1 SGHTA, CDR2 FQGNSA. The length of the CDR3 is 15 residues. Here the CDR3 DNA reads TGTGCCAGCAGTTACAGGGGACCTCGTCCAAACGAGCAGTACTTC. Protein sequence: CASSYRGPRPNEQYF.

Only a few counts were recorded for this clone. V and J are TRBV7-9 and TRBJ2-2; 10 bases match TRBD1. The V segment lost 5 bases and the J segment 5 bases; nucleotides outside the gene matches: 14. The CDR3 contains 18 residues. Germline V lookup: CDR1 SEHNR, CDR2 FQNEAQ (reference sequence). CDR3: CASSLGVPGQGNTGELFF. CDR3 in DNA: TGTGCCAGCAGCCTCGGTGTACCGGGACAGGGGAATACCGGGGAGCTGTTTTTT.

This clone was observed a few times. The chain is built from TRBV5-1 and TRBJ2-5; 7 bases line up with TRBD1. Germline V gives CDR1 SGHRS, CDR2 YFSETQ. V gave up 0 bases and J gave up 2 bases; unmatched junction bases: 7. The CDR3 is made up of 16 amino acids. The CDR3 sequence is CASSLEGGRGQETQYF. The CDR3 coding sequence is TGCGCCAGCAGCTTGGAAGGGGGCCGAGGTCAAGAGACCCAGTACTTC.